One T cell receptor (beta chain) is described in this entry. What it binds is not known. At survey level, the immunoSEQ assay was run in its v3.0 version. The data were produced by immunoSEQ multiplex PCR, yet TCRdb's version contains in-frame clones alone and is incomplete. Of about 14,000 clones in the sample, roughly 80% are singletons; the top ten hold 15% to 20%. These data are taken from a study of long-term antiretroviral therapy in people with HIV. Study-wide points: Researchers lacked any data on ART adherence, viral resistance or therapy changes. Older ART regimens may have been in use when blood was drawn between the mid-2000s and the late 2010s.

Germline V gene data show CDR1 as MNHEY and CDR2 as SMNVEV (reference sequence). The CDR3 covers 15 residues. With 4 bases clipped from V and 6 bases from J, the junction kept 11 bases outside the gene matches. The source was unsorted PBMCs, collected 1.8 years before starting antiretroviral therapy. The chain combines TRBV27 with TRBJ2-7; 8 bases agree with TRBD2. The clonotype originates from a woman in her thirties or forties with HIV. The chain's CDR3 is CASSSSPRAGGEQYF. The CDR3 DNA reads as TGTGCCAGCAGTTCATCCCCGAGGGCGGGAGGCGAGCAGTACTTC.